This passage covers 9 T cell receptor beta chains from one sample sequenced in a study of monozygotic twins with inflammatory bowel disease. No DNA is given; TCRdb re-called the 5' RACE reads and lists each CDR3 protein once. Recorded here are around 380,000 distinct CDR3 sequences; the top ten clones represent approximately 2.3%. The source material was blood. The receptors here all came from a human donor with ulcerative colitis or Crohn's disease, or a healthy co-twin of an affected twin (not recorded which).

V is TRBV6-1 and J is TRBJ1-1; without DNA, the TCRdb call of TRBD1 cannot be checked. The CDR3 covers 14 residues. In germline, CDR1 is MNHNS, CDR2 SASEGT. The CDR3: CASGGQGSYTEAFF.

CDR3 sequence reads: CASSLVAGSSYNEQFF. The rearrangement uses TRBV11-2 and TRBJ2-1; TCRdb designates TRBD2, a call that cannot be tested without DNA. Germline values: CDR1 SGHAT, CDR2 FQNNGV. The CDR3 runs to 16 residues.

The genes are TRBV5-1 and TRBJ2-2; the TRBD1 assignment by TCRdb is unverifiable without DNA. From germline, CDR1 is SGHRS and CDR2 YFSETQ. The CDR3 loop spans 16 amino acids. The CDR3 region is CASSHRTGGGTGELFF.

This sequence joins TRBV7-9 and TRBJ2-3; TCRdb's D call of TRBD2 is untestable without DNA. In germline, CDR1 is SEHNR, CDR2 FQNEAQ (reference sequence). The CDR3 has 16 residues. CDR3 residues: CASSYGTSGATDTQYF.

The CDR3 protein is CASSQTSRDRVPEAFF. This sequence joins TRBV5-1 and TRBJ1-1; TCRdb calls TRBD1, which cannot be checked without DNA. CDR3 length: 16 amino acids. CDR1 SGHRS and CDR2 YFSETQ come from the germline V gene. Based on the CDR3 plus reference TRBV5-1 and TRBJ1-1, the full variable domain is KAGVTQTPRYLIKTRGQQVTLSCSPISGHRSVSWYQQTPGQGLQFLFEYFSETQRNKGNFPGRFSGRQFSNSRSEMNVSTLELGDSALYLCASSQTSRDRVPEAFFGQGTRLTVV.

V is TRBV9 and J is TRBJ1-1; with no DNA, the TCRdb D assignment of TRBD1 cannot be verified. The length of the CDR3 is 13 residues. Germline values: CDR1 SGDLS, CDR2 YYNGEE. The CDR3 is CASSVGKGAEAFF.

The CDR3 sequence is CAITRERNTEAFF. The genes are TRBV10-3 and TRBJ1-1; TCRdb selects TRBD1, and the lack of DNA leaves this call unchecked. Germline V gene data show CDR1 as ENHRY and CDR2 as SYGVKD. CDR3 size: 13 residues.

J is TRBJ2-2 and V is TRBV7-6; TCRdb gives TRBD1 as the D gene, but with no DNA this cannot be confirmed. Germline CDR1 is SGHVS and CDR2 is FNYEAQ. This CDR3 has 16 residues. The CDR3 spells CAGGGESPFNTGELFF.

The rearrangement joins TRBV5-1 to TRBJ2-5; the D gene TCRdb calls, TRBD1, cannot be checked with no DNA. Germline CDR1 reads SGHRS; CDR2 reads YFSETQ. The CDR3 has 15 amino acids. CDR3 residues: CASSLYNSRGETQYF.